The 6 T cell receptor beta chains below come from one sample, sequenced in a study of OX40 agonist ivuxolimab in advanced cancers. The protocol was immunoSEQ multiplex PCR, while the TCRdb copy is restricted to in-frame clones and leaves out a portion. The data contain roughly 93,000 clones, under 85% of them singletons. The input for sequencing was CD4+ or CD8+ T cells sorted from blood, taken in a trial of the OX40 agonist ivuxolimab. These receptors all stem from an adult with an advanced solid tumor such as melanoma, head and neck, liver or kidney cancer.

CDR3 DNA sequence: TGTGCCAGCAGCGCTACCGGGACAGGGGGCGGTTCACCCCTCCACTTT. It encodes CASSATGTGGGSPLHF. This chain uses TRBV9 with TRBJ1-6; 12 bases align to TRBD1. Germline lookup yields CDR1 SGDLS and CDR2 YYNGEE. The J segment lost 9 bases and the V segment lost 3 bases, leaving 7 bases of the junction unmatched. There are 16 residues in the CDR3.

This clone has just one count. This chain joins TRBV15 and TRBJ1-2, with TRBD1 matching over 12 bases. The CDR3 has 15 residues. The germline V gene encodes CDR1 LNHNV and CDR2 YYDKDF (reference sequence). The V segment lost 2 bases and the J segment 8 bases; nucleotides outside the gene matches: 6. The CDR3 sequence is CATSRPGQGAHGYTF. CDR3 in DNA: TGTGCCACCAGCAGACCGGGACAGGGGGCGCACGGCTACACCTTC.

V is TRBV2 and J is TRBJ2-3; no definite D call. This CDR3 has 13 amino acids. Germline V gene data show CDR1 as SNHLY and CDR2 as FYNNEI. The V end lost 4 bases, the J end lost 6 bases, and 11 bases lay between the germline ends. CDR3 sequence (DNA): TGTGCCAGCAGTGCGGCGCAACGGGATACGCAGTATTTT. Its protein product is CASSAAQRDTQYF.

This clone appeared once. V and J are TRBV7-9 and TRBJ1-4; tentatively, D is TRBD1 (6 bases). V was trimmed by 1 base and J by 0 bases, leaving 6 bases between them. Per germline, CDR1 SEHNR and CDR2 FQNEAQ (reference sequence). CDR3 length: 15 amino acids. This CDR3 is CASSLGTATNEKLFF. The CDR3, as DNA: TGTGCCAGCAGCTTAGGGACAGCAACTAATGAAAAACTGTTTTTT. Based on the CDR3 plus reference TRBV7-9 and TRBJ1-4, the full variable domain is DTGVSQNPRHKITKRGQNVTFRCDPISEHNRLYWYRQTLGQGPEFLTYFQNEAQLEKSRLLSDRFSAERPKGSFSTLEIQRTEQGDSAMYLCASSLGTATNEKLFFGSGTQLSVL.

The CDR3 DNA reads as TGTGCCAGCAGTTACTCGACCCAGCCCCAGCATTTT. It codes for CASSYSTQPQHF. V is TRBV6-6 and J is TRBJ1-5; no clear D. Trimming left V 0 bases short and J 7 bases short, with 4 bases between. Germline V gene lookup returns CDR1 MNHNY and CDR2 SVGAGI (reference sequence). This CDR3 has 12 residues.

J is TRBJ2-7 and V is TRBV7-9; 9 nucleotides align to TRBD1. The CDR3 sequence is 15 residues long. V shed 6 bases, J shed 5 bases, and the junction held 11 bases outside the gene matches. Germline V lookup: CDR1 SEHNR, CDR2 FQNEAQ (reference sequence). The CDR3, as DNA: TGTGCCAGCAGTCGTTTTCTGGACAGGGGTGACGAGCAGTACTTC. As protein: CASSRFLDRGDEQYF.